This T cell receptor (beta chain) derives from a study of response to subunit inactivated influenza vaccine. Regarding the study as a whole: Authors suggested each seasonal influenza vaccination recruits few new T cells.

Germline CDR1 reads DFQATT; CDR2 reads SNEGSKA (reference sequence). V lost 5 bases and J lost 8, with 13 bases in between. The CDR3 totals 12 residues. As regards this clonotype: The target antigen is unknown.

Via MiXCR, TCRdb re-called the RT-PCR reads, giving one row per CDR3 protein. The table lists hundreds of thousands of distinct CDR3 sequences, 21% of them singletons. The sample in question was PBMCs from blood, obtained approximately 20 months after vaccination. The chain couples TRBV20-1 to TRBJ2-1; the D is unclear. This TCR was sampled from a man in his fifties or sixties who received an inactivated influenza vaccine. The CDR3 DNA follows: TGCAGTGCTCCCCTAACTTGGGATGAGCAGTTCTTC. Encoded protein: CSAPLTWDEQFF.